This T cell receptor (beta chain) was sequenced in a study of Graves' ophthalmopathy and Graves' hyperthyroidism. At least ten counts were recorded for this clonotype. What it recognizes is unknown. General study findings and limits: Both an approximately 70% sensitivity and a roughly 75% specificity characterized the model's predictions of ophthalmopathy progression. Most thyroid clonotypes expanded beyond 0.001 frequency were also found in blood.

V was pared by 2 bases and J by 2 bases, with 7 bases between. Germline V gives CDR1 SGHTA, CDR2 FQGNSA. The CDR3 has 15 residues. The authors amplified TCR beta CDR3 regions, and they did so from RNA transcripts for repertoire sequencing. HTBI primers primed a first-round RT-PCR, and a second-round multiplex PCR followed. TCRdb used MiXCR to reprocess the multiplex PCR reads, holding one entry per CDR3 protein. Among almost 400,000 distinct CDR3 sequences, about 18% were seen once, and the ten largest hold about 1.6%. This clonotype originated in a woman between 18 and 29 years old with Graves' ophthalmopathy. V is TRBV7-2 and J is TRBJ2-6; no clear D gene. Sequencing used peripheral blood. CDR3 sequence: CASSLNVPGANVLTF. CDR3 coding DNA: TGTGCCAGCAGCTTAAATGTGCCTGGGGCCAACGTCCTGACTTTC.